Below, 28 T cell receptor beta chains from the same sample are listed, as sequenced in a study of cytomegalovirus exposure and HLA in healthy donors. The PCR contained 60 Vbeta and 13 Jbeta primers. Repertoires were generated with immunoSEQ multiplex PCR, while TCRdb's copy carries only in-frame clones and drops some. This table holds tens of thousands of clones, 60% to 75% found once. The material sequenced was PBMCs. The receptor source for this set is a man aged 30-40 years in good health and CMV-seronegative.

V usage is TRBV4-1 and J usage is TRBJ1-3; possibly TRBD1 for D (5 bases). The CDR3 extends over 15 amino acids. Trimming took 1 base from V and 4 from J, leaving 11 bases between them. Germline CDR1 MGHRA, CDR2 YSYEKL. CDR3 nucleotide sequence: TGCGCCAGCAGCCAAGGGGGGACTTTAGGAAACACCATATATTTT. Amino acids: CASSQGGTLGNTIYF.

The V and J genes are TRBV25-1 and TRBJ2-5; TRBD2 matches 7 bases. TRBJ2-7 explains the end of the DNA better; the J call may be wrong. CDR3 size: 13 residues. CDR1 and CDR2 (germline): MGHDK, SYGVNS. CDR3 sequence: CASSDGGSYEQYF. The DNA for the CDR3 is TGTGCCAGCAGTGACGGGGGGTCCTACGAGCAGTACTTC.

The rearrangement uses TRBV4-3 and TRBJ2-3, with 7 bases fitting TRBD1. This CDR3 contains 16 residues. After removal of 0 bases from V and 6 bases from J, the junction contained 9 bases not matched to a gene. Germline-derived CDR1 and CDR2 are LGHNA and YSLEER. The CDR3 is CASSQDQGQGVDTQYF. The CDR3, as DNA: TGCGCCAGCAGCCAAGATCAGGGGCAGGGGGTTGATACGCAGTATTTT.

This clone was picked up one time. This chain uses TRBV4-2 with TRBJ2-1, with 7 bases identical to TRBD2. The trim removed 0 bases at V and 1 base at J, leaving 6 bases unmatched. The germline V gene has CDR1 LGHNA and CDR2 YNFKEQ. The CDR3 is made up of 17 amino acids. CDR3 sequence (DNA): TGTGCCAGCAGCCAAGATAGGGCTAGCGGTTCCTACAATGAGCAGTTCTTC. Its protein product is CASSQDRASGSYNEQFF.

V and J are TRBV7-2 and TRBJ1-1; D call uncertain. V lost 1 base and J lost 1, with 10 bases in between. Germline CDR1 is SGHTA and CDR2 is FQGNSA. The CDR3 totals 15 residues. The CDR3 bases are TGTGCCAGCAGCTTAGAAGCCCGTAGGAACACTGAAGCTTTCTTT. It translates to CASSLEARRNTEAFF.

Only a few counts were recorded for this clone. The chain is built from TRBV6-1 and TRBJ2-6; tentative D call: TRBD1 (6 bases). Germline-derived CDR1 and CDR2 are MNHNS and SASEGT. With 3 bases removed from V and 0 bases from J, the gap between germline ends came to 6 bases. CDR3 length equals 15 residues. CDR3 residues: CASSEDSSGANVLTF. CDR3 DNA sequence: TGTGCCAGCAGTGAGGACAGCTCTGGGGCCAACGTCCTGACTTTC.

The sample holds a few counts of this clone. The gene calls are TRBV15 and TRBJ1-1; D is unclear. CDR1 and CDR2 from the germline V gene are LNHNV and YYDKDF (reference sequence). Between the trimmed V and J ends, which lost 5 bases and 6 bases, there was a span of 10 bases. The CDR3 consists of 12 residues. CDR3 coding DNA: TGTGCCACCAGCGTAGGAGGGTCTGAAGCTTTCTTT. It translates to CATSVGGSEAFF.

V usage is TRBV14 and J usage is TRBJ2-1; the D is unclear. This CDR3 spans 15 amino acids. Germline assignment: CDR1 SGHDN and CDR2 FVKESK. Trimming cost V 0 bases and J 0 bases, with 6 bases left between them. CDR3 amino acids: CASSQDYFSYNEQFF. CDR3 nucleotides: TGTGCCAGCAGCCAAGATTACTTCTCCTACAATGAGCAGTTCTTC.

This rearrangement joins TRBV6-1 to TRBJ2-7, with a tentative D call TRBD1 (5 bases). Per the germline V gene, CDR1 is MNHNS and CDR2 is SASEGT. Trimming pared 6 bases from V and 0 bases from J, leaving 12 bases between. The CDR3 runs 14 residues. CDR3 nucleotide sequence: TGTGCCAGCAGCGTAGGGGATGGCTCCTACGAGCAGTACTTC. Encoded protein: CASSVGDGSYEQYF.

The chain recombines TRBV29-1 with TRBJ2-2, with 7 bases that match TRBD2. The V and J ends lost 7 bases and 5 bases, in that order; junction bases with no gene match: 10. The V gene's germline CDR1 is SQVTM and CDR2 ANQGSEA. CDR3 size: 14 residues. The CDR3 DNA follows: TGCAGCGGTAGTTCGGGGGGAAGGACCGGGGAGCTGTTTTTT. It encodes CSGSSGGRTGELFF.

The chain employs TRBV28 and TRBJ2-7; 9 positions agree with TRBD2. The CDR3 extends over 16 amino acids. Germline values: CDR1 MDHEN, CDR2 SYDVKM. The V gene end was trimmed by 5 bases and the J gene end by 4 bases; junction bases not matched to a gene: 12. CDR3 bases: TGTGCCAGCAGTCCCCCACCGCGGGAGGGCCGGTACGAGCAGTACTTC. Its protein is CASSPPPREGRYEQYF.

The chain links TRBV5-1 to TRBJ2-5; 12 bases are shared with TRBD1. Per germline, CDR1 SGHRS and CDR2 YFSETQ. The CDR3 runs 16 residues. Losses at the gene ends were 1 base for V and 5 bases for J; bases not matched to a gene: 6. CDR3 DNA: TGCGCCAGCAGCTTGCTGGGACAGGGGGCTGGTGAGACCCAGTACTTC. It translates to CASSLLGQGAGETQYF.

V and J are TRBV15 and TRBJ1-2; D gene ambiguous. Germline V lookup: CDR1 LNHNV, CDR2 YYDKDF (reference sequence). The CDR3 is 11 amino acids. V gave up 1 base and J gave up 12 bases, with 9 bases separating them. CDR3 sequence reads: CATSRGSKHTF. In nucleotides, the CDR3 is TGTGCCACCAGCAGAGGATCTAAACACACCTTC.

This chain joins TRBV29-1 and TRBJ1-1; D uncertain. The CDR3 totals 11 residues. Trimming left V 4 bases short and J 6 bases short, with 9 bases between. CDR1 SQVTM and CDR2 ANQGSEA come from the germline V gene. The CDR3 loop reads CSVAEAAEAFF. The CDR3 DNA sequence: TGCAGCGTTGCGGAGGCGGCTGAAGCTTTCTTT.

The rearrangement joins TRBV11-2 to TRBJ1-5, with 10 bases matching TRBD1. Losses at the gene ends were 5 bases for V and 5 bases for J; bases not matched to a gene: 3. Germline-derived CDR1 and CDR2 are SGHAT and FQNNGV. CDR3 length equals 14 residues. The CDR3 DNA sequence: TGTGCCAGCAGCCGGACAGGGGGGTATCAGCCCCAGCATTTT. It codes for CASSRTGGYQPQHF.

The chain carries TRBV10-3 and TRBJ2-4, with 10 nucleotides matching TRBD1. This CDR3 comprises 14 residues. The J segment lost 6 bases and the V segment lost 2 bases, leaving 1 base of the junction unmatched. Per germline, CDR1 ENHRY and CDR2 SYGVKD. CDR3 DNA: TGTGCCATCAGTGAGGGACAGGGGGGAAACATTCAGTACTTC. Protein product: CAISEGQGGNIQYF.

J is TRBJ2-7 and V is TRBV11-3; D is possibly TRBD1 (7 bases). Trimming took off 0 bases at V and 5 bases at J, with 8 bases between the two ends. CDR3 length equals 13 residues. The V gene's germline CDR1 is SGHNT and CDR2 YENEEA. The CDR3 is CASSLDRGDEQYF. CDR3 coding DNA: TGTGCCAGCAGCTTAGACAGGGGGGACGAGCAGTACTTC.

The rearrangement links TRBV18 to TRBJ2-1; D perhaps matches TRBD2 (5 bases). Trimming took off 4 bases at V and 3 bases at J, with 10 bases between the two ends. This CDR3 is 14 amino acids long. Germline V gene data show CDR1 as KGHSH and CDR2 as LQKENI. In DNA form, the CDR3 reads TGTGCCAGCTCACTCAACGACTACTACAATGAGCAGTTCTTC. Translating gives CASSLNDYYNEQFF.

J is TRBJ1-1 and V is TRBV5-6; no reliable D call. There are 13 residues in the CDR3. The V end was cut by 0 bases, the J end by 3 bases, with 6 bases between. CDR1 SGHDT and CDR2 YYEEEE come from the germline V gene. The CDR3 bases are TGTGCCAGCAGCTTGGCCGGGGACACTGAAGCTTTCTTT. Amino acid sequence: CASSLAGDTEAFF.

The chain couples TRBV2 to TRBJ1-2, with a tentative D call TRBD1 (5 bases). The CDR3 contains 13 residues. V dropped 1 base and J dropped 7 bases, with 10 bases sitting between them. Germline V gives CDR1 SNHLY, CDR2 FYNNEI. CDR3 in DNA: TGTGCCAGCAGTGAAGTTAGGCAGGGTGGCTACACCTTC. Amino acids: CASSEVRQGGYTF.

The CDR3 protein is CASSWTAKYQETQYF. In DNA form, the CDR3 reads TGTGCCAGCAGTTGGACAGCTAAGTACCAAGAGACCCAGTACTTC. The rearrangement joins TRBV6-6 to TRBJ2-5; D is possibly TRBD1 (6 bases). The CDR3 is made up of 15 amino acids. CDR1 and CDR2 (germline): MNHNY, SVGAGI (reference sequence). The germline V and J ends were trimmed by 4 bases and 0 bases, with 12 bases remaining between them.

This chain connects TRBV7-8 to TRBJ1-4; D gene unclear. The germline gives CDR1 SGHVS, CDR2 FQNEAQ. V was trimmed by 2 bases and J by 8 bases, leaving 6 bases between them. The CDR3 totals 12 residues. DNA for the CDR3: TGTGCCAGCAGCTTATCGGGAGAAAAACTGTTTTTT. Translating it yields CASSLSGEKLFF. Full variable domain (rest looked up from reference TRBV7-8 and TRBJ1-4): GAGVSQSPRYKVAKRGQDVALRCDPISGHVSLFWYQQALGQGPEFLTYFQNEAQLDKSGLPSDRFFAERPEGSVSTLKIQRTQQEDSAVYLCASSLSGEKLFFGSGTQLSVL.

The rearrangement links TRBV6-6 to TRBJ2-7, with D unresolved. V was pared by 7 bases and J by 9 bases, with 22 bases between. Germline lookup yields CDR1 MNHNY and CDR2 SVGAGI (reference sequence). This CDR3 has 14 amino acids. The CDR3 region has the DNA TGTGCCAGCAAAACGGGTACATTTATAGGTGGGCAGTACTTC. It codes for CASKTGTFIGGQYF.

This clone was seen just once. V is TRBV6-5 and J is TRBJ2-7, with D perhaps matching TRBD2 (8 bases). The germline V gene encodes CDR1 MNHEY and CDR2 SVGAGI. This CDR3 has 15 amino acids. Between the trimmed V and J ends, which lost 6 bases and 4 bases, there was a span of 19 bases. CDR3 nucleotides: TGTGCCAGCAGACTACTAGCGGAGGGGGCGTACGAGCAGTACTTC. Protein: CASRLLAEGAYEQYF.

This sequence joins TRBV28 and TRBJ1-3; no clear D gene. This CDR3 has 13 amino acids. The V gene's germline CDR1 is MDHEN and CDR2 SYDVKM. The V end lost 4 bases, the J end lost 6 bases, and 10 bases lay between the germline ends. The CDR3 DNA follows: TGTGCCAGCAGTTACGGGAACGAAAACACCATATATTTT. Amino acid sequence: CASSYGNENTIYF.

V is TRBV5-5 and J is TRBJ1-5; D might be TRBD1 (6 bases). V dropped 1 base and J dropped 6 bases, with 8 bases sitting between them. Germline V lookup: CDR1 SGHKS, CDR2 YYEKEE (reference sequence). The CDR3 sequence is 13 residues long. In DNA form, the CDR3 reads TGTGCCAGCAGCTTGACAGGGTTTCAGCCCCAGCATTTT. Translation: CASSLTGFQPQHF.

V usage is TRBV6-5 and J usage is TRBJ2-1, with TRBD2 identical over 7 bases. CDR1 and CDR2 from the germline V gene are MNHEY and SVGAGI. With 4 bases clipped from V and 0 bases from J, the junction kept 3 bases outside the gene matches. This CDR3 comprises 15 residues. The CDR3 region has the DNA TGTGCCAGCAGTTTAGCGGGCAGCTCCTACAATGAGCAGTTCTTC. It codes for CASSLAGSSYNEQFF.

This chain joins TRBV7-2 and TRBJ2-7; 8 nucleotides align to TRBD1. This CDR3 region has 16 residues. With 5 bases clipped from V and 6 bases from J, the junction kept 15 bases outside the gene matches. Looked up from germline, CDR1 is SGHTA and CDR2 is FQGNSA. The CDR3 sequence: CASSLTLSGQGGEQYF. The CDR3 region has the DNA TGTGCCAGCAGCCTGACTCTTTCAGGACAGGGAGGCGAGCAGTACTTC.